These 11 T cell receptor beta chains were all obtained from the same sample, sequenced in a study of T cell repertoires in cytomegalovirus infection. Each CDR3 protein gets one entry after TCRdb re-called the reads with MiXCR. The sample lists under 850,000 distinct CDR3 sequences, 30% to 35% seen once, with about 20% in the top ten. These receptors have no identified antigens. The material was cultured PBMCs, obtained from culture after CMV antigen stimulation. These receptors were taken from a human donor in good health (CMV status not recorded). Some clones in this sample may be carry-over from other donors' samples.

This clonotype was picked up a small number of times. The V and J genes are TRBV20-1 and TRBJ2-1, with D uncertain. Trimming shortened V by 3 bases and J by 7 bases, and 16 bases separated the two germline ends. The germline V gene encodes CDR1 DFQATT and CDR2 SNEGSKA (reference sequence). The CDR3 extends over 14 amino acids. Written as DNA, the CDR3 is TGCAGTGCTAGCGTCTTCCCCCACGGGAATGAGCAGTTCTTC. It yields the protein CSASVFPHGNEQFF.

This rearrangement joins TRBV12-3 or TRBV12-4 to TRBJ1-2; D is perhaps TRBD1 (6 bases). V dropped 10 bases and J dropped 5 bases, with 20 bases sitting between them. This CDR3 comprises 14 residues. CDR3 nucleotide sequence: TGTGCCAAAAAGGGACAATCCCCGTGGTATGGCTACACCTTC. Translated: CAKKGQSPWYGYTF.

This clonotype was found many times. This chain uses TRBV7-2 with TRBJ2-7; the D gene could be TRBD1 or TRBD2 (5 bases each). V was trimmed by 8 bases and J by 5 bases, leaving 19 bases between them. The V gene's germline CDR1 is SGHTA and CDR2 FQGNSA. The CDR3 runs 14 residues. As DNA, the CDR3 is TGTGCCAGCCAGACCGGGGTCAGGGTCCACGAGCAGTACTTC. Its translation: CASQTGVRVHEQYF.

The chain employs TRBV4-2 and TRBJ2-7, with no clear D. From germline, CDR1 is LGHNA and CDR2 YNFKEQ. The CDR3 is 14 amino acids. The V end was cut by 2 bases, the J end by 2 bases, with 10 bases between. CDR3 protein: CASSQSLPAYEQYF. CDR3 coding DNA: TGTGCCAGCAGCCAATCACTACCGGCCTACGAGCAGTACTTC.

The V gene is TRBV7-6, the J gene TRBJ2-7; D gene unclear. V was clipped by 5 bases and J by 0 bases, with 17 bases between them. This CDR3 comprises 16 residues. Germline V CDR1 and CDR2: SGHVS, FNYEAQ. The CDR3 DNA follows: TGTGCCAGCAGCCCCCTGCGGCAGGTGGACTCCTACGAGCAGTACTTC. Protein: CASSPLRQVDSYEQYF.

This clonotype was detected a few times. The chain recombines TRBV12-3 or TRBV12-4 with TRBJ2-1, with no clear D. This CDR3 contains 12 residues. Trimming took 3 bases from V and 12 from J, leaving 12 bases between them. The CDR3 nucleotides are TGTGCCAGCAGTTTTGAAGTTAGATGGCAGTTCTTC. Its protein product is CASSFEVRWQFF.

Only a few counts were recorded for this clonotype. The chain carries TRBV4-2 and TRBJ2-3; no reliable D call. V lost 2 bases and J 4 bases, leaving 22 bases between the germline ends. The CDR3 is 18 amino acids. Looked up from germline, CDR1 is LGHNA and CDR2 is YNFKEQ. In DNA, the CDR3 is TGTGCCAGCAGCCAAAGGGTCTCCTTTGGAGTGAGCGCAGATACGCAGTATTTT. This sequence encodes CASSQRVSFGVSADTQYF.

This chain uses TRBV2 with TRBJ2-1; weak D call: TRBD2 (5 bases). Germline V gene lookup returns CDR1 SNHLY and CDR2 FYNNEI. The germline V and J ends were trimmed by 7 bases and 7 bases, with 23 bases remaining between them. The CDR3 spans 16 residues. The CDR3: CASTPRRLASVNEQFF. The DNA for the CDR3 is TGTGCCAGCACCCCCCGGAGGCTAGCTAGTGTGAATGAGCAGTTCTTC. The whole variable domain, filled in from reference TRBV2 and TRBJ2-1, reads EPEVTQTPSHQVTQMGQEVILRCVPISNHLYFYWYRQILGQKVEFLVSFYNNEISEKSEIFDDQFSVERPDGSNFTLKIRSTKLEDSAMYFCASTPRRLASVNEQFFGPGTRLTVL.

This chain uses TRBV20-1 with TRBJ2-1; D might be TRBD1 (5 bases). Germline V gene data show CDR1 as DFQATT and CDR2 as SNEGSKA (reference sequence). This CDR3 comprises 14 residues. V lost 5 bases and J lost 4, with 15 bases in between. The DNA of the CDR3 is TGCAGTGCTGACCAGGGTTTCCCTTACAATGAGCAGTTCTTC. Encoded protein: CSADQGFPYNEQFF.

The CDR3 protein is CASREQGRNEQYF. The CDR3, as DNA: TGTGCCAGCAGGGAACAGGGGCGGAACGAGCAGTACTTC. The chain has TRBV12-3 or TRBV12-4 and TRBJ2-7; 7 bases agree with TRBD1. CDR3 length: 13 residues. V shed 6 bases, J shed 5 bases, and the junction held 7 bases outside the gene matches.

The chain uses TRBV7-7 and TRBJ1-1, with D perhaps matching TRBD1 (6 bases). The CDR3 length is 13 residues. The germline CDR1 and CDR2 sequences are SSHAT and FNYEAQ (reference sequence). Trimming took 2 bases from V and 8 from J, leaving 12 bases between them. The CDR3 DNA reads TGTGCCAGCAGCTTAAGAATGACAGGAGAAGCTTTCTTT. Translating it yields CASSLRMTGEAFF.